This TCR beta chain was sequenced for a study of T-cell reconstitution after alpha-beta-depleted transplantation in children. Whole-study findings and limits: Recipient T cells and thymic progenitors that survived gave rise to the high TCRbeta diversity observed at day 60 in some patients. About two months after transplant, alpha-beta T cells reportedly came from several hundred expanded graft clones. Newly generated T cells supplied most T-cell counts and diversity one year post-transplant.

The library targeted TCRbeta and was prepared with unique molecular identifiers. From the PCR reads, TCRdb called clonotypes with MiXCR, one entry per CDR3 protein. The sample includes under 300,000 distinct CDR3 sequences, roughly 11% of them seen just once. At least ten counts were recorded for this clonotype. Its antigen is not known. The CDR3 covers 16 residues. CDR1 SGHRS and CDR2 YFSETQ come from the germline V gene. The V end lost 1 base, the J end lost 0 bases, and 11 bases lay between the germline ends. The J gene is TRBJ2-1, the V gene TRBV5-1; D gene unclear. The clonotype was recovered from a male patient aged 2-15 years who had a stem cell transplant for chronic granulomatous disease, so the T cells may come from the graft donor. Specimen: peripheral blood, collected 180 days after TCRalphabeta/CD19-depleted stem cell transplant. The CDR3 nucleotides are TGCGCCAGCAGCTTGATGTTCCAAAGCTCCTACAATGAGCAGTTCTTC. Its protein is CASSLMFQSSYNEQFF.